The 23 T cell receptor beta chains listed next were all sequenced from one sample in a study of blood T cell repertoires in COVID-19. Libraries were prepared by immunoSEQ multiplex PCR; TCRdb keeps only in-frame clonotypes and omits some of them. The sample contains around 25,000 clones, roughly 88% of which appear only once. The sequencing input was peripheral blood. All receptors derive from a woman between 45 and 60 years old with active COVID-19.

As DNA, the CDR3 is TGTGCCAGCAGCCTGAAACAGGGGAACTATGGCTACACCTTC. Translated, it gives CASSLKQGNYGYTF. The chain combines TRBV16 with TRBJ1-2; 7 nucleotides line up with TRBD1. The V gene's germline CDR1 is KGHSY and CDR2 FQNENV. V shed 4 bases, J shed 2 bases, and the junction held 4 bases outside the gene matches. The CDR3 sequence is 14 residues long.

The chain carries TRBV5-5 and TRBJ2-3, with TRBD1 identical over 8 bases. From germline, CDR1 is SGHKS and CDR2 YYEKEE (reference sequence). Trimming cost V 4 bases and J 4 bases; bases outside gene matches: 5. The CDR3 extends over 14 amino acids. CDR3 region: CASSMGQASDTQYF. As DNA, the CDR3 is TGTGCCAGCAGCATGGGACAGGCTTCAGATACGCAGTATTTT.

CDR3 in amino acids: CASSIVRGDGQETQYF. DNA for the CDR3: TGTGCCAGTAGTATCGTACGGGGAGATGGGCAAGAGACCCAGTACTTC. V and J are TRBV19 and TRBJ2-5, with D possibly TRBD2 on 5 matching bases. This CDR3 spans 16 amino acids. V gave up 3 bases and J gave up 2 bases, with 16 bases separating them. Germline CDR1 LNHDA, CDR2 SQIVND (reference sequence).

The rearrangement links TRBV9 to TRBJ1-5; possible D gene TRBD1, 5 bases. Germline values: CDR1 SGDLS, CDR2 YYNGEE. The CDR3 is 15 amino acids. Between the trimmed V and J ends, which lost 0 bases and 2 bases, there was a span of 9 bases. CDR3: CASSVGAGGNQPQHF. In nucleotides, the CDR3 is TGTGCCAGCAGCGTAGGAGCGGGGGGCAATCAGCCCCAGCATTTT.

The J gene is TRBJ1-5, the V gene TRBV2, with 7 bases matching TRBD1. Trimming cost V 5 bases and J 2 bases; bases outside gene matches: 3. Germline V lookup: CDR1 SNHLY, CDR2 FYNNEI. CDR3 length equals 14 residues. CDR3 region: CASSPDRGNQPQHF. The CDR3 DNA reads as TGTGCCAGCAGTCCCGACAGGGGCAATCAGCCCCAGCATTTT.

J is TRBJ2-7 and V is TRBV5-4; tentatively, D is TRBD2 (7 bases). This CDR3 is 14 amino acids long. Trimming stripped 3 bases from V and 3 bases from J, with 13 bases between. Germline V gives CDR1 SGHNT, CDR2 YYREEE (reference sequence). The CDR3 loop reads CASSSGGPSYEQYF. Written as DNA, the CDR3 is TGTGCCAGCAGCTCCGGGGGGCCCAGCTACGAGCAGTACTTC.

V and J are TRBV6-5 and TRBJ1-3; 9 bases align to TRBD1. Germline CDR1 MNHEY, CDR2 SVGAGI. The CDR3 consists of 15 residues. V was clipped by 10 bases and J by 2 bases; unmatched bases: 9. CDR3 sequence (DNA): TGTGCCACCTCGTTGGACAGGGGACCTGGAAACACCATATATTTT. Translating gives CATSLDRGPGNTIYF.

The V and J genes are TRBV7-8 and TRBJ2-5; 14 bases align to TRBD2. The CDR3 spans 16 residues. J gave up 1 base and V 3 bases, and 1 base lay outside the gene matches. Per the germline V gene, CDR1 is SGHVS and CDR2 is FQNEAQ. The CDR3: CASSLGTSGSQETQYF. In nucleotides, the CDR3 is TGTGCCAGCAGCTTGGGGACTAGCGGGAGCCAAGAGACCCAGTACTTC.

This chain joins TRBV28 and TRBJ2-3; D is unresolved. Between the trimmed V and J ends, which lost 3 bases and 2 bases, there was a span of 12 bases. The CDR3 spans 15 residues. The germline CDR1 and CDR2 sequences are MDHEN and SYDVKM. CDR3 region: CASSFQTPYTDTQYF. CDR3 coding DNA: TGTGCCAGCAGTTTTCAAACTCCTTACACAGATACGCAGTATTTT.

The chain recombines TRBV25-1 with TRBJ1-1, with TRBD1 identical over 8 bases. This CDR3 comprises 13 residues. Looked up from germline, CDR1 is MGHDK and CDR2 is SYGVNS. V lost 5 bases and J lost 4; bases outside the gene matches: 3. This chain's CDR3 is CASSQGAVTEAFF. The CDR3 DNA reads TGTGCCAGCAGTCAGGGGGCGGTCACTGAAGCTTTCTTT.

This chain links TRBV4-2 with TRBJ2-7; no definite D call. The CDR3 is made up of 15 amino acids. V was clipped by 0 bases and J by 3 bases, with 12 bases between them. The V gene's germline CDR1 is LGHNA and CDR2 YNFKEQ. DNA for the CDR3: TGTGCCAGCAGCCAAGATGTGGCTAGTGTCTACGAGCAGTACTTC. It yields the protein CASSQDVASVYEQYF.

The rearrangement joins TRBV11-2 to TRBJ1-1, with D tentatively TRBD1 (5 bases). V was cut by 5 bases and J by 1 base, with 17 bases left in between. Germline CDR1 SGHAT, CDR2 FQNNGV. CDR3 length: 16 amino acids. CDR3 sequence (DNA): TGTGCCAGCAGCGTGACCCTCAGGGTGGGGAACACTGAAGCTTTCTTT. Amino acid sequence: CASSVTLRVGNTEAFF.

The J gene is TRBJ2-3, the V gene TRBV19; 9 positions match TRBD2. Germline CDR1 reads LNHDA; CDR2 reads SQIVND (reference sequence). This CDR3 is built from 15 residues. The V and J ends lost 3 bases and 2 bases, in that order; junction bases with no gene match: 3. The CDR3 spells CASSIGTSNTDTQYF. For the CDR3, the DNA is TGTGCCAGTAGTATCGGGACTAGCAACACAGATACGCAGTATTTT.

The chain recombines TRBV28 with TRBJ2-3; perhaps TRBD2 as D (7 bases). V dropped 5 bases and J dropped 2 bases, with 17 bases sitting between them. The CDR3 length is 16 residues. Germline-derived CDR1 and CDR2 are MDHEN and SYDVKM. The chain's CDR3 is CASSPPGAGDTDTQYF. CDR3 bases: TGTGCCAGCAGTCCCCCGGGGGCGGGAGACACAGATACGCAGTATTTT.

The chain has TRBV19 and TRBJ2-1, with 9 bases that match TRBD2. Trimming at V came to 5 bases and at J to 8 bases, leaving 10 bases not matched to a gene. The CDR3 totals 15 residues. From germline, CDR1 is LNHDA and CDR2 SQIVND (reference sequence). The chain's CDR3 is CASSANSGSWDEQFF. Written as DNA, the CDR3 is TGTGCCAGTAGTGCCAATAGCGGGAGTTGGGATGAGCAGTTCTTC.

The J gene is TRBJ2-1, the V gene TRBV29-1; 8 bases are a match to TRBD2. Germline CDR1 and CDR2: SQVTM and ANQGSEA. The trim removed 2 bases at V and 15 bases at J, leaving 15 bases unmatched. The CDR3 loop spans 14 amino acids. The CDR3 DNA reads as TGCAGCGTTGAAAAGGCTGGGGGGGTAGCGGGATTGTTCTTC. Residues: CSVEKAGGVAGLFF.

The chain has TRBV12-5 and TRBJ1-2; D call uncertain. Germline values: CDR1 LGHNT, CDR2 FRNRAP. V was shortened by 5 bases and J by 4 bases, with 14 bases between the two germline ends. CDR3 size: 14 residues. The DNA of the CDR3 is TGTGCTAGTGGTGGCTCCTTCCTGATCTATGGCTACACCTTC. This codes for CASGGSFLIYGYTF.

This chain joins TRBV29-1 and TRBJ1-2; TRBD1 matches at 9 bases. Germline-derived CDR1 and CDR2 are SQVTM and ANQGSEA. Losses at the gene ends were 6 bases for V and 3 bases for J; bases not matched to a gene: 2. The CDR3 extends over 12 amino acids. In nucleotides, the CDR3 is TGCAGCGTGGACAGGGGTGACTATGGCTACACCTTC. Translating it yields CSVDRGDYGYTF.

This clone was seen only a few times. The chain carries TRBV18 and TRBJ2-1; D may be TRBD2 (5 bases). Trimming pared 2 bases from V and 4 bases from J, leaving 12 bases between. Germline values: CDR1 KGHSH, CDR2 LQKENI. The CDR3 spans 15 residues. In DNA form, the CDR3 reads TGTGCCAGCTCACCAGGGGAGTTACTTTACAATGAGCAGTTCTTC. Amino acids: CASSPGELLYNEQFF.

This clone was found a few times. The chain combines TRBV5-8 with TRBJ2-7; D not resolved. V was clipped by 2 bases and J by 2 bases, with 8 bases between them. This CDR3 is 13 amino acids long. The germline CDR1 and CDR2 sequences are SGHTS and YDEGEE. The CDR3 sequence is CASSLNGAYEQYF. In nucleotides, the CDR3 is TGTGCCAGCAGCTTAAACGGAGCCTACGAGCAGTACTTC. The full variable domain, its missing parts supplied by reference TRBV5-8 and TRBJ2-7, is EAGVTQSPTHLIKTRGQQATLRCSPISGHTSVYWYQQALGLGLQFLLWYDEGEERNRGNFPPRFSGRQFPNYSSELNVNALELEDSALYLCASSLNGAYEQYFGPGTRLTVT.

The CDR3 DNA follows: TGTGCCAGCAGCCAAGATCTCTCGGGAATGGGGGAGGACACTGAAGCTTTCTTT. Protein product: CASSQDLSGMGEDTEAFF. The chain couples TRBV3-1 (or the pseudogene TRBV3-2) to TRBJ1-1, with D possibly being TRBD1 (5 bases). The CDR3 length is 18 residues. Trimming took off 0 bases at V and 3 bases at J, with 20 bases between the two ends. Germline V gene sequence: CDR1 LGHDT, CDR2 YNNKEL (reference sequence).

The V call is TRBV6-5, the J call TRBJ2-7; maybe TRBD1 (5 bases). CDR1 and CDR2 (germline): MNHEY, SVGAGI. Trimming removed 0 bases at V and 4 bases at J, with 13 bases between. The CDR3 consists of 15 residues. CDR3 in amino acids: CASSYSGLQGYEQYF. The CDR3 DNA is TGTGCCAGCAGTTACTCAGGGCTGCAGGGTTACGAGCAGTACTTC.

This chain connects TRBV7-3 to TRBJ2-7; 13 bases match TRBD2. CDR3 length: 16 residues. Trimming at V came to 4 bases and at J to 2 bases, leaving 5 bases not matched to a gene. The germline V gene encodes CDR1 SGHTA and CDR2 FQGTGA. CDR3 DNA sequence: TGTGCCAGCAGCTCCCAGGGACTAGCGGGAACCTACGAGCAGTACTTC. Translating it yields CASSSQGLAGTYEQYF.